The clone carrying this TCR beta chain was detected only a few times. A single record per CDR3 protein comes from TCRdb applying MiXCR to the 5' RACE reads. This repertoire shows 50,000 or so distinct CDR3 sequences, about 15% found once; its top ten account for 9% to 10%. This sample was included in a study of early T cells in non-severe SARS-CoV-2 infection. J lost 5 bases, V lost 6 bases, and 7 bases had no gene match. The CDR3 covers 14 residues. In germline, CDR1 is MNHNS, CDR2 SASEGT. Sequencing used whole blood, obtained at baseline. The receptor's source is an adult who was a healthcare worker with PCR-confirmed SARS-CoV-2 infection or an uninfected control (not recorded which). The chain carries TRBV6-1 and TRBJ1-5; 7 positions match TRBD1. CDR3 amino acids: CASSRDRGDQPQHF. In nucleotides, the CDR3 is TGTGCCAGCAGCCGGGACAGAGGCGATCAGCCCCAGCATTTT.